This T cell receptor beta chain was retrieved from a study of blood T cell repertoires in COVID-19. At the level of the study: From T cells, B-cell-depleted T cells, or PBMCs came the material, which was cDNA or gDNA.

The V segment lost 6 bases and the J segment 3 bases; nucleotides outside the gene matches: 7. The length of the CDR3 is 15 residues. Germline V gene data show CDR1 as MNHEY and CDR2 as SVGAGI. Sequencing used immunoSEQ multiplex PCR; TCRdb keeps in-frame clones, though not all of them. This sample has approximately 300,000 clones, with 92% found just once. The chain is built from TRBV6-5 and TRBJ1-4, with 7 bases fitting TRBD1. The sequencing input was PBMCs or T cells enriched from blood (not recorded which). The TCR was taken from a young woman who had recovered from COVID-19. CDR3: CASRVLGQPNEKLFF. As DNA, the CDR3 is TGTGCCAGCAGAGTACTGGGACAGCCTAATGAAAAACTGTTTTTT.